The 27 T cell receptor beta chains given below trace back to one sample, sequenced in a study of memory B cells and T cells in multiple sclerosis. CFSE-dim autoproliferating and CFSE-high non-proliferating T cells from unstimulated culture were sequenced separately. Pooled replicate wells came from approximately 5x10^7 CFSE-labeled PBMCs cultured 7 days without stimulus. These receptors lack a known antigen. This table comes from immunoSEQ multiplex PCR, and its TCRdb copy is limited to in-frame clones, with some not included. The sample yields roughly 30,000 clones, 86% seen once. The sequencing input was PBMCs from blood kept in culture. Receptor source: a human donor with multiple sclerosis.

The CDR3 DNA is TGTGCCAGCAGCCGCCGGGACAGCCACTCGGGTACGCAGTATTTT. Translated, it gives CASSRRDSHSGTQYF. The chain has TRBV7-8 and TRBJ2-3, with 7 bases that match TRBD1. The ends lost 5 bases at V and 8 bases at J; junction bases unmatched: 13. Germline lookup yields CDR1 SGHVS and CDR2 FQNEAQ. The CDR3 is made up of 15 amino acids.

The genes are TRBV15 and TRBJ1-5; D is unresolved. The V end lost 6 bases, the J end lost 0 bases, and 9 bases lay between the germline ends. CDR1 and CDR2 from the germline V gene are LNHNV and YYDKDF (reference sequence). The CDR3 is 14 residues long. CDR3 DNA sequence: TGTGCCACCAGTCCTGGGTATAGCAATCAGCCCCAGCATTTT. Residues: CATSPGYSNQPQHF.

V usage is TRBV20-1 and J usage is TRBJ1-1, with D possibly being TRBD1 (5 bases). Germline loops: CDR1 DFQATT, CDR2 SNEGSKA (reference sequence). The CDR3 extends over 10 amino acids. V was trimmed by 7 bases and J by 7 bases, leaving 10 bases between them. In DNA form, the CDR3 reads TGCAGTGTGGGGGGTCTTGAAGCTTTCTTT. It specifies CSVGGLEAFF.

About this clone itself: One junction end disagrees with the germline gene, perhaps due to a read error. The CDR3 DNA sequence: TGTGCCAGCAGGGAAGACAGGGTGAATAATTACGAGCAGTACTTC. Protein: CASREDRVNNYEQYF. The chain joins TRBV6-1 to TRBJ2-7; 7 bases are shared with TRBD1. The CDR3 runs 15 residues. The germline CDR1 and CDR2 sequences are MNHNS and SASEGT.

The CDR3 DNA sequence: TGTGCCAGCAGCTTGCGGGGACAGGGATTCAATCAGCCCCAGCATTTT. Its protein is CASSLRGQGFNQPQHF. The genes are TRBV5-6 and TRBJ1-5; TRBD1 matches 9 bases. CDR1 is SGHDT, CDR2 YYEEEE, per germline. After removal of 1 base from V and 3 bases from J, the junction contained 5 bases not matched to a gene. The CDR3 covers 16 residues.

The chain joins TRBV5-4 to TRBJ1-2, with TRBD1 as a possible D gene (5 bases). Trimming took 4 bases from V and 8 from J, leaving 15 bases between them. Germline V gives CDR1 SGHNT, CDR2 YYREEE (reference sequence). The length of the CDR3 is 13 residues. CDR3 region: CASSQGAHEGYTF. For the CDR3, the DNA is TGTGCCAGCAGCCAAGGGGCCCACGAGGGCTACACCTTC.

The chain carries TRBV5-1 and TRBJ2-1, with 7 bases lining up with TRBD2. Losses at the gene ends were 2 bases for V and 0 bases for J; bases not matched to a gene: 8. CDR1 is SGHRS, CDR2 YFSETQ, per germline. This CDR3 is built from 17 residues. CDR3 loop: CASSFGVRGSSYNEQFF. For the CDR3, the DNA is TGCGCCAGCAGCTTTGGGGTACGCGGGAGCTCCTACAATGAGCAGTTCTTC.

A few counts support this clone. The chain is built from TRBV7-9 and TRBJ1-3; the match to TRBD1 covers 7 bases. V was pared by 2 bases and J by 0 bases, with 7 bases of the junction left unmatched. The CDR3 covers 17 residues. Germline V gene data show CDR1 as SEHNR and CDR2 as FQNEAQ (reference sequence). CDR3 protein: CASSLPQGPRSGNTIYF. The CDR3 nucleotides are TGTGCCAGCAGCTTACCACAGGGGCCCCGCTCTGGAAACACCATATATTTT.

This rearrangement joins TRBV7-2 to TRBJ2-2; no clear D gene. CDR1 SGHTA and CDR2 FQGNSA come from the germline V gene. The CDR3 has 12 amino acids. Trimming removed 2 bases from V and 2 bases from J, with 0 bases in between. CDR3 residues: CASSLNTGELFF. Written as DNA, the CDR3 is TGTGCCAGCAGCTTAAACACCGGGGAGCTGTTTTTT.

The genes are TRBV9 and TRBJ1-3, with no clear D. This CDR3 comprises 11 residues. Germline V lookup: CDR1 SGDLS, CDR2 YYNGEE. Deletions cut 0 bases from V and 7 bases from J, with 2 bases between. The CDR3 DNA is TGTGCCAGCAGCGTAGGCAACACCATATATTTT. The encoded protein is CASSVGNTIYF.

This clone was observed once. CDR3 DNA: TGTGCCAGCAGCGATCCAGGTGGGGTGGCTAACTATGGCTACACCTTC. It translates to CASSDPGGVANYGYTF. The chain has TRBV6-4 and TRBJ1-2, with D uncertain. The germline CDR1 and CDR2 sequences are MRHNA and SNTAGT. CDR3 length equals 16 residues. The V end was cut by 6 bases, the J end by 0 bases, with 17 bases between.

The chain couples TRBV15 to TRBJ1-4; D is uncertain. Germline CDR1 and CDR2: LNHNV and YYDKDF (reference sequence). The CDR3 is 14 amino acids. V lost 4 bases and J lost 8, with 14 bases in between. The CDR3 DNA reads as TGTGCCACCAGCATCCCGGGTTCATACGAAAAACTGTTTTTT. Its translation: CATSIPGSYEKLFF.

The rearrangement uses TRBV5-1 and TRBJ2-2; D is ambiguous. The V and J ends lost 0 bases and 6 bases respectively, with 6 bases between them. Per the germline V gene, CDR1 is SGHRS and CDR2 is YFSETQ. This CDR3 region has 13 residues. The CDR3 nucleotides are TGCGCCAGCAGCTTGGTGGGTCCCGGGGAGCTGTTTTTT. The encoded protein is CASSLVGPGELFF.

There are a few counts of this clone. This chain uses TRBV4-1 with TRBJ2-3, with D hard to call. Trimming removed 2 bases from V and 5 bases from J, with 8 bases in between. This CDR3 spans 13 amino acids. In germline, CDR1 is MGHRA, CDR2 YSYEKL. CDR3 amino acids: CASSQLGIDTQYF. The CDR3 DNA follows: TGCGCCAGCAGCCAACTTGGGATAGATACGCAGTATTTT.

The CDR3 bases are TGTGCCAGCAGTTTAGGTAGCTGGGGACAGACCTACGAGCAGTACTTC. It is translated as CASSLGSWGQTYEQYF. The rearrangement uses TRBV28 and TRBJ2-7, with 7 positions matching TRBD1. The CDR3 sequence is 16 residues long. The germline gives CDR1 MDHEN, CDR2 SYDVKM. Trimming took 2 bases from V and 2 from J; bases not matched to a gene: 9.

The chain joins TRBV27 to TRBJ2-1; no clear D. Germline CDR1 reads MNHEY; CDR2 reads SMNVEV (reference sequence). The CDR3 covers 12 residues. V was shortened by 0 bases and J by 5 bases, with 2 bases between the two germline ends. This CDR3 reads CASSLSDNEQFF. For the CDR3, the DNA is TGTGCCAGCAGTTTATCAGACAATGAGCAGTTCTTC.

This rearrangement joins TRBV7-2 to TRBJ1-2; D is ambiguous. Per the germline V gene, CDR1 is SGHTA and CDR2 is FQGNSA. This CDR3 region has 17 residues. V lost 5 bases to trimming and J lost 2 bases, with 21 bases between them. The CDR3 DNA sequence: TGTGCCAGCAGCCATGTGGGCAGAGACGGAAAGAACTATGGCTACACCTTC. Amino acids: CASSHVGRDGKNYGYTF.

This clone was found once. Other DNA sequences in this sample translate to the same CDR3. The rearrangement uses TRBV27 and TRBJ2-1, with no clear D. The CDR3 is 14 residues long. The germline V gene encodes CDR1 MNHEY and CDR2 SMNVEV (reference sequence). V gave up 5 bases and J gave up 3 bases, with 11 bases separating them. In DNA, the CDR3 is TGTGCCAGCAGTGTAACACCCGTCTACAATGAGCAGTTCTTC. It yields the protein CASSVTPVYNEQFF.

The rearrangement uses TRBV4-2 and TRBJ2-6; the match to TRBD2 covers 10 bases. After removal of 0 bases from V and 3 bases from J, the junction contained 8 bases not matched to a gene. CDR3 length: 19 amino acids. The V gene's germline CDR1 is LGHNA and CDR2 YNFKEQ. The CDR3 sequence: CASSQEGLAGVGGANVLTF. CDR3 nucleotides: TGTGCCAGCAGCCAAGAGGGTCTAGCGGGAGTGGGTGGGGCCAACGTCCTGACTTTC.

The chain links TRBV6-5 to TRBJ2-7; 8 bases are shared with TRBD1. The ends lost 5 bases at V and 3 bases at J; junction bases unmatched: 6. Germline V lookup: CDR1 MNHEY, CDR2 SVGAGI. The CDR3 covers 14 residues. Here the CDR3 reads CASSEGQGLYEQYF. CDR3 coding DNA: TGTGCCAGCAGTGAAGGACAGGGACTCTACGAGCAGTACTTC.

CDR3 region: CASSQEVGEQFF. The CDR3 DNA reads as TGTGCCAGCAGCCAAGAGGTCGGTGAGCAGTTCTTC. The rearrangement links TRBV14 to TRBJ2-1; unclear D gene. This CDR3 spans 12 amino acids. Germline V gene sequence: CDR1 SGHDN, CDR2 FVKESK. V gave up 0 bases and J gave up 9 bases, with 6 bases separating them.

The table lists this clone with a count of one. This chain's CDR3 is CASSDPRLGVYEQFF. The CDR3 DNA sequence: TGTGCCAGCAGCGACCCTCGGTTGGGGGTCTATGAGCAGTTCTTC. The rearrangement uses TRBV9 and TRBJ2-1; D might be TRBD1 or TRBD2, each matching 5 bases. The CDR3 is 15 residues long. Germline V CDR1 and CDR2: SGDLS, YYNGEE. The V gene lost 3 bases and the J gene lost 8 bases, with 18 bases spanning the gap.

Written as DNA, the CDR3 is TGTGCCAGTAGTATAGTCGCAGGGAACACTGAAGCTTTCTTT. Translating gives CASSIVAGNTEAFF. The chain recombines TRBV19 with TRBJ1-1, with D uncertain. The V end was cut by 1 base, the J end by 1 base, with 7 bases between. CDR3 size: 14 residues. In germline, CDR1 is LNHDA, CDR2 SQIVND (reference sequence).

This clone was seen only once. This chain links TRBV6-1 with TRBJ2-7, with 9 positions matching TRBD1. V dropped 1 base and J dropped 4; count of bases not matched to a gene: 8. The CDR3 is 16 residues long. Germline V CDR1 and CDR2: MNHNS, SASEGT. CDR3 amino acids: CASSEVLDRGRYEQYF. CDR3 sequence (DNA): TGTGCCAGCAGTGAAGTTTTGGACAGGGGTCGATACGAGCAGTACTTC.

V is TRBV30 and J is TRBJ2-2; D may be TRBD2 (6 bases). The CDR3 totals 13 residues. Trimming stripped 4 bases from V and 5 bases from J, with 11 bases between. Germline V lookup: CDR1 GTSNPN, CDR2 SVGIG (reference sequence). The DNA for the CDR3 is TGTGCCTGGATGGGGGGATGGACCGGGGAGCTGTTTTTT. This translates into CAWMGGWTGELFF. Full variable domain (missing parts from reference TRBV30 and TRBJ2-2): SQTIHQWPATLVQPVGSPLSLECTVEGTSNPNLYWYRQAAGRGLQLLFYSVGIGQISSEVPQNLSASRPQDRQFILSSKKLLLSDSGFYLCAWMGGWTGELFFGEGSRLTVL.

The gene calls are TRBV7-8 and TRBJ2-5; the match to TRBD2 covers 8 bases. Germline V gives CDR1 SGHVS, CDR2 FQNEAQ. V dropped 6 bases and J dropped 2; count of bases not matched to a gene: 8. This CDR3 is 15 amino acids long. DNA of the CDR3: TGTGCCAGCAGGCGGAGCGGGGGTTCTCAAGAGACCCAGTACTTC. It specifies CASRRSGGSQETQYF.

The V and J genes are TRBV7-9 and TRBJ2-5, with D maybe TRBD2 (6 bases). CDR1 and CDR2 from the germline V gene are SEHNR and FQNEAQ (reference sequence). V lost 5 bases, J lost 2 bases, and 12 bases lay in between. The CDR3 loop spans 14 amino acids. CDR3 in DNA: TGTGCCAGCAGCATCACCGGGGGACAAGAGACCCAGTACTTC. Translating it yields CASSITGGQETQYF.